Listed below are T cell receptor beta chains from one sample, sequenced in a study of cytomegalovirus exposure and HLA in healthy donors. The assay was immunoSEQ multiplex PCR, and TCRdb's table has in-frame clones only and misses some. This table has fewer than 250,000 clones, roughly 80% appearing once. Sequenced input: PBMCs. These receptors originate from a young man in good health and CMV-seronegative. Each CDR3 is given with its conserved first and last residue. A D gene is named only where the DNA matches it firmly. Clone size is shown for a subset of rows, as once, few, many or a class of expanded clone.

- | TRBJ2-1 | TRBV27 | - | CASTLQGISTDEQFF | TGTGCCAGCACCCTACAGGGCATTTCGACCGATGAGCAGTTCTTC
- | TRBJ2-2 | TRBV5-1 | TRBD1 | CASTNSPTGATGELFF | TGCGCCAGCACGAACTCTCCGACAGGGGCCACCGGGGAGCTGTTTTTT
- | TRBJ1-1 | TRBV9 | - | CASSVFRGQNTEAFF | TGTGCCAGCAGCGTTTTCAGGGGCCAAAACACTGAAGCTTTCTTT
- | TRBJ2-2 | TRBV11-2 | - | CASSPRGGNTGELFF | TGTGCCAGCAGCCCCCGAGGAGGGAACACCGGGGAGCTGTTTTTT
- | TRBJ1-2 | TRBV14 | TRBD1 | CASSPYLGTALYGYTF | TGTGCCAGCAGCCCGTATCTGGGGACAGCCCTTTATGGCTACACCTTC
- | TRBJ1-2 | TRBV14 | - | CASSLAGGNGYTF | TGTGCCAGCAGCCTGGCGGGGGGAAATGGCTACACCTTC
- | TRBJ2-3 | TRBV27 | TRBD2 | CASSLSRGGTDTQYF | TGTGCCAGCAGTCTCTCGCGGGGGGGCACAGATACGCAGTATTTT
- | TRBJ2-7 | TRBV29-1 | TRBD1 | CSVELTGSSEQYF | TGCAGCGTTGAGTTGACAGGGTCCTCCGAGCAGTACTTC
- | TRBJ2-1 | TRBV7-2 | TRBD1 | CASSLDRGTYNEQFF | TGTGCCAGCAGCTTAGACAGGGGCACCTACAATGAGCAGTTCTTC
- | TRBJ2-5 | TRBV18 | TRBD2 | CASHRLAGDQETQYF | TGTGCCAGCCATAGACTAGCGGGGGATCAAGAGACCCAGTACTTC
- | TRBJ1-2 | TRBV4-1 | TRBD1 | CASSRQGDYGYTF | TGCGCCAGCTCCCGACAGGGGGACTATGGCTACACCTTC
once | TRBJ1-4 | TRBV16 | - | CASSQGLGLEKLFF | TGTGCCAGCAGCCAGGGGCTTGGGCTTGAAAAACTGTTTTTT
few | TRBJ2-7 | TRBV6-1 | TRBD2 | CASTRGGSSYEQYF | TGTGCCAGCACTCGGGGGGGGTCCTCCTACGAGCAGTACTTC
- | TRBJ2-7 | TRBV2 | TRBD2 | CASTHSGGAGYEQYF | TGTGCCAGCACTCACAGCGGGGGAGCGGGCTACGAGCAGTACTTC
- | TRBJ2-5 | TRBV7-7 | - | CASSPGLIETQYF | TGTGCTAGCAGCCCAGGGTTGATAGAGACCCAGTACTTC
once | TRBJ2-7 | TRBV5-4 | TRBD1 | CASSPGRDRGHEQYF | TGTGCCAGCAGCCCCGGACGGGACAGGGGCCACGAGCAGTACTTC
- | TRBJ1-1 | TRBV6-5 | - | CASSPPRGRGTEAFF | TGTGCCAGCAGTCCCCCCAGGGGCCGGGGTACTGAAGCTTTCTTT
once | TRBJ1-2 | TRBV6-1 | - | CASSLTGDLSRGYTF | TGTGCCAGCAGCCTCACCGGGGATCTTAGCCGGGGCTACACCTTC
- | TRBJ2-5 | TRBV5-1 | TRBD2 | CASSTSGGAAETQYF | TGCGCCAGCAGCACTAGCGGGGGGGCCGCCGAGACCCAGTACTTC
- | TRBJ1-1 | TRBV28 | - | CASSPRGANTEAFF | TGTGCCAGCAGCCCGCGGGGGGCGAACACTGAAGCTTTCTTT
- | TRBJ1-2 | TRBV6-1 | - | CASSALPGPANYGYTF | TGTGCCAGCAGTGCCCTTCCAGGGCCCGCTAACTATGGCTACACCTTC
- | TRBJ2-3 | TRBV28 | TRBD2 | CAEAVAGGPADTQYF | TGTGCCGAGGCGGTAGCGGGGGGGCCCGCAGATACGCAGTATTTT
- | TRBJ2-3 | TRBV9 | TRBD2 | CASSISGGRDTQYF | TGTGCCAGCAGCATTAGCGGGGGGCGAGATACGCAGTATTTT
- | TRBJ2-7 | TRBV6-8 | - | CASSAKGSRYEQYF | TGTGCCAGCAGTGCAAAGGGGTCCAGGTACGAGCAGTACTTC
- | TRBJ2-7 | TRBV6-1 | - | CASRAGASYEQYF | TGTGCCAGCAGGGCGGGGGCGTCCTACGAGCAGTACTTC
- | TRBJ2-3 | TRBV10-3 | TRBD1 | CATSDRASTDTQYF | TGTGCCACCTCGGACAGGGCTAGCACAGATACGCAGTATTTT
- | TRBJ2-3 | TRBV7-2 | TRBD2 | CASSLTSGTDTQYF | TGTGCCAGCAGCTTGACTAGCGGCACAGATACGCAGTATTTT
few | TRBJ2-7 | TRBV10-2 | - | CASSESREQYF | TGCGCCAGCAGTGAGTCGAGGGAGCAGTACTTC
- | TRBJ2-3 | TRBV4-2 | TRBD2 | CASSQEGRGARTDTQYF | TGTGCCAGCAGCCAAGAAGGGCGGGGGGCCCGCACAGATACGCAGTATTTT
- | TRBJ1-3 | TRBV5-8 | TRBD1 | CATDRGTTALGNTIYF | TGTGCCACGGACAGGGGAACAACTGCACTTGGAAACACCATATATTTT
- | TRBJ1-2 | TRBV28 | - | CASSLQGLGQGYTF | TGTGCCAGCAGTTTACAGGGATTGGGGCAGGGCTACACCTTC
- | TRBJ2-7 | TRBV7-8 | TRBD2 | CASSLRPGGDGEQYF | TGTGCCAGCAGCTTGCGTCCGGGGGGGGATGGGGAGCAGTACTTC
- | TRBJ2-3 | TRBV2 | - | CASSPFHTNPTDTQYF | TGTGCCTCTTCACCTTTCCACACCAATCCCACAGATACGCAGTATTTT
few | TRBJ2-5 | TRBV11-2 | TRBD2 | CASSSGTSGQETQYF | TGTGCCAGCAGCTCCGGGACTAGCGGGCAAGAGACCCAGTACTTC
- | TRBJ2-5 | TRBV9 | TRBD2 | CASSVGKRGGQETQYF | TGTGCCAGCAGCGTAGGAAAGCGGGGGGGCCAAGAGACCCAGTACTTC
- | TRBJ2-4 | TRBV19 | - | CASSIGGVSKNIQYF | TGTGCCAGTAGTATAGGCGGGGTCTCCAAAAACATTCAGTACTTC
- | TRBJ1-6 | TRBV6-5 | TRBD1 | CASRTDRAYNSPLHF | TGTGCCAGCAGAACGGACAGGGCGTATAATTCACCCCTCCACTTT
- | TRBJ2-1 | TRBV27 | TRBD2 | CASSTLPIAGGLYNEQFF | TGTGCCAGCAGTACGCTACCTATAGCGGGGGGGCTCTACAATGAGCAGTTCTTC
- | TRBJ1-1 | TRBV6-6 | TRBD1 | CASTAGGESDTEAFF | TGTGCCAGCACGGCAGGGGGCGAGTCAGACACTGAAGCTTTCTTT
once | TRBJ2-7 | TRBV5-1 | TRBD2 | CATRLAGGREQYF | TGCGCCACACGACTAGCGGGGGGCCGGGAGCAGTACTTC
- | TRBJ2-7 | TRBV7-9 | TRBD2 | CASSAGLAGTYEQYF | TGTGCCAGCAGCGCAGGACTAGCGGGGACCTACGAGCAGTACTTC
- | TRBJ1-5 | TRBV19 | - | CASSIVRDQPQHF | TGTGCCAGTAGTATAGTCAGGGATCAGCCCCAGCATTTT
- | TRBJ2-5 | TRBV7-9 | TRBD2 | CSSSTSGTRETQYF | TGTTCCAGCAGCACTAGCGGTACCAGGGAGACCCAGTACTTC
- | TRBJ2-5 | TRBV6-1 | TRBD1 | CASTLRGQQETQYF | TGTGCCAGCACCCTAAGGGGACAGCAAGAGACCCAGTACTTC
- | TRBJ2-7 | TRBV6-6 | - | CASSYGELAYEQYF | TGTGCCAGCAGTTACGGAGAGTTGGCCTACGAGCAGTACTTC
- | TRBJ1-1 | TRBV6-4 | TRBD1 | CASSDPRGLMNTEAFF | TGTGCCAGCAGTGACCCTAGGGGGCTCATGAACACTGAAGCTTTCTTT
few | TRBJ2-5 | TRBV7-3 | - | CASSLRGEGTQYF | TGTGCCAGCAGCTTAAGGGGAGAGGGGACCCAGTACTTC
- | TRBJ1-1 | TRBV6-1 | - | CASNSRPGAEAFF | TGTGCCAGCAACTCACGGCCGGGGGCTGAAGCTTTCTTT
- | TRBJ2-5 | TRBV5-4 | - | CASSWGTGTQYF | TGTGCCAGCAGCTGGGGCACGGGGACCCAGTACTTC
- | TRBJ1-1 | TRBV2 | - | CASSVTLTAEAFF | TGTGCCAGCAGTGTGACTCTAACGGCAGAAGCTTTCTTT
- | TRBJ1-6 | TRBV4-2 | - | CASSPTVAPDSPLHF | TGTGCCAGCAGCCCGACAGTCGCGCCTGATTCACCCCTCCACTTT
- | TRBJ1-1 | TRBV5-1 | TRBD1 | CASSLGGGGGTEAFF | TGCGCCAGCAGCTTGGGAGGGGGCGGAGGCACTGAAGCTTTCTTT
- | TRBJ1-3 | TRBV2 | TRBD1 | CASSDGSFVWDSDTSFSGNTIYF | TGTGCCAGCAGTGATGGCTCCTTTGTCTGGGACAGTGATACATCATTCTCTGGAAACACCATATATTTT
- | TRBJ1-4 | TRBV5-6 | TRBD1 | CATSTGQGEKLFF | TGTGCCACTTCGACAGGGCAGGGTGAAAAACTGTTTTTT
- | TRBJ1-1 | TRBV10-3 | TRBD1 | CATYATLYRGANTEAFF | TGTGCCACCTACGCGACACTCTACAGGGGGGCTAACACTGAAGCTTTCTTT